The 30 T cell receptor beta chains listed next were all sequenced from one sample in a study of shared clonotypes between healthy human individuals. Measured with immunoSEQ multiplex PCR; TCRdb has only the in-frame clones, and not every one. The sample lists some 1 million clones; around 75% were seen once. What was sequenced was memory CD4+ T cells sorted from blood. Documented subset: CD45RA-negative fraction. These TCRs come from a man in his late teens or twenties in good health.

The chain recombines TRBV5-4 with TRBJ2-5; 8 nucleotides match TRBD1. Trimming cost V 0 bases and J 4 bases; bases outside gene matches: 8. The CDR3 consists of 16 residues. Germline V gene lookup returns CDR1 SGHNT and CDR2 YYREEE (reference sequence). CDR3 DNA: TGTGCCAGCAGCTTGGCCGGACAGGGTGGGGGAGAGACCCAGTACTTC. It translates to CASSLAGQGGGETQYF. The variable domain in full, with the rest retrieved from reference TRBV5-4 and TRBJ2-5, is ETGVTQSPTHLIKTRGQQVTLRCSSQSGHNTVSWYQQALGQGPQFIFQYYREEENGRGNFPPRFSGLQFPNYSSELNVNALELDDSALYLCASSLAGQGGGETQYFGPGTRLLVL.

This clone was detected a few times. The gene calls are TRBV12-5 and TRBJ2-3; D gene ambiguous. Trimming removed 4 bases at V and 6 bases at J, with 8 bases between. Germline assignment: CDR1 LGHNT and CDR2 FRNRAP. This CDR3 spans 12 amino acids. The CDR3 is CASGSSADTQYF. The CDR3, as DNA: TGTGCTAGTGGTTCGTCCGCTGATACGCAGTATTTT.

V and J are TRBV19 and TRBJ1-6, with 7 bases matching TRBD1. The CDR3 length is 17 residues. Trimming at V came to 6 bases and at J to 0 bases, leaving 8 bases not matched to a gene. Looked up from germline, CDR1 is LNHDA and CDR2 is SQIVND (reference sequence). CDR3 sequence reads: CASRSPGQSSYNSPLHF. CDR3 nucleotides: TGTGCCAGTAGGTCACCGGGACAGAGCTCCTATAATTCACCCCTCCACTTT. Full variable domain (missing parts from reference TRBV19 and TRBJ1-6): DGGITQSPKYLFRKEGQNVTLSCEQNLNHDAMYWYRQDPGQGLRLIYYSQIVNDFQKGDIAEGYSVSREKKESFPLTVTSAQKNPTAFYLCASRSPGQSSYNSPLHFGNGTRLTVT.

This clone was seen many times. The chain carries TRBV27 and TRBJ1-1; D is unclear. The CDR3 consists of 12 residues. Germline CDR1 is MNHEY and CDR2 is SMNVEV (reference sequence). V was trimmed by 6 bases and J by 0 bases, leaving 5 bases between them. The CDR3 bases are TGTGCCAGCAGGTCAGTGAACACTGAAGCTTTCTTT. Amino acid sequence: CASRSVNTEAFF.

This chain uses TRBV9 with TRBJ1-6; tentative D call: TRBD1 (5 bases). The V end lost 4 bases, the J end lost 7 bases, and 12 bases lay between the germline ends. This CDR3 spans 14 amino acids. Germline loops: CDR1 SGDLS, CDR2 YYNGEE. CDR3 in DNA: TGTGCCAGCAGCACGGGGGGGAGAAATTCACCCCTCCACTTT. Amino acid sequence: CASSTGGRNSPLHF.

The chain recombines TRBV7-9 with TRBJ2-2; D is uncertain. The CDR3 runs 13 residues. Germline V gene lookup returns CDR1 SEHNR and CDR2 FQNEAQ (reference sequence). Trimming pared 3 bases from V and 5 bases from J, leaving 7 bases between. The CDR3 sequence is CASSLYGTGELFF. The CDR3 DNA follows: TGTGCCAGCAGCTTGTACGGAACCGGGGAGCTGTTTTTT.

This clone was detected ten times or more. The V call is TRBV14, the J call TRBJ2-5; 12 bases fit TRBD2. The V gene's germline CDR1 is SGHDN and CDR2 FVKESK. This CDR3 is built from 19 residues. After removal of 4 bases from V and 3 bases from J, the junction contained 15 bases not matched to a gene. CDR3 in amino acids: CASSLTTGLAGTSEETQYF. DNA for the CDR3: TGTGCCAGCAGCCTCACGACAGGACTAGCGGGAACGTCTGAAGAGACCCAGTACTTC.

V usage is TRBV19 and J usage is TRBJ1-2; unclear D gene. This CDR3 is 13 amino acids long. The germline V and J ends were trimmed by 4 bases and 5 bases, with 11 bases remaining between them. Per germline, CDR1 LNHDA and CDR2 SQIVND (reference sequence). The CDR3 region is CASSTRNTYGYTF. The CDR3, as DNA: TGTGCCAGTAGTACCAGGAATACTTATGGCTACACCTTC.

The chain couples TRBV6-6 to TRBJ1-5; D gene uncertain. The germline V gene has CDR1 MNHNY and CDR2 SVGAGI (reference sequence). The CDR3 has 15 amino acids. Between the trimmed V and J ends, which lost 4 bases and 4 bases, there was a span of 14 bases. CDR3 in DNA: TGTGCCAGCAGTTCCGGGGTGGTAGGAAATCAGCCCCAGCATTTT. This gives the protein CASSSGVVGNQPQHF.

The chain links TRBV7-6 to TRBJ2-3, with 7 bases that match TRBD2. Germline CDR1 and CDR2: SGHVS and FNYEAQ. V lost 5 bases to trimming and J lost 6 bases; unmatched junction nucleotides: 14. This CDR3 region has 16 residues. CDR3 amino acids: CASSPRLAALGDTQYF. The CDR3 nucleotides are TGTGCCAGCAGCCCTAGACTAGCAGCTTTAGGGGATACGCAGTATTTT.

The chain uses TRBV6-1 and TRBJ2-5, with D perhaps TRBD2 (6 bases). V was pared by 1 base and J by 7 bases, with 16 bases between. The CDR3 is 15 amino acids. Germline assignment: CDR1 MNHNS and CDR2 SASEGT. The CDR3 protein is CASSEGRREEGTQYF. The CDR3, as DNA: TGTGCCAGCAGTGAAGGTCGGAGGGAAGAAGGGACCCAGTACTTC.

This clone came up a few times. The chain recombines TRBV19 with TRBJ2-3, with 10 bases fitting TRBD2. The CDR3 contains 13 residues. J gave up 10 bases and V 4 bases, and 5 bases lay outside the gene matches. The germline CDR1 and CDR2 sequences are LNHDA and SQIVND (reference sequence). CDR3 residues: CASSSALAGAQYF. The CDR3 DNA is TGTGCCAGTAGTAGCGCGCTAGCGGGGGCGCAGTATTTT.

This chain connects TRBV5-5 to TRBJ1-2; D perhaps matches TRBD1 (5 bases). The CDR3 length is 15 residues. V was cut by 0 bases and J by 4 bases, with 13 bases left in between. The germline gives CDR1 SGHKS, CDR2 YYEKEE (reference sequence). CDR3 amino acids: CASSLVGREAYGYTF. Written as DNA, the CDR3 is TGTGCCAGCAGCTTGGTTGGCAGGGAGGCCTATGGCTACACCTTC.

CDR3 sequence (DNA): TGTGCCAGCAGCGCGGCCTCCTGGGGTGGCTACACCTTC. Translating it yields CASSAASWGGYTF. The chain has TRBV9 and TRBJ1-2; D gene uncertain. This CDR3 comprises 13 residues. Deletions cut 3 bases from V and 7 bases from J, with 13 bases between. CDR1 and CDR2 from the germline V gene are SGDLS and YYNGEE.

V and J are TRBV19 and TRBJ2-1; 10 bases map to TRBD2. CDR1 is LNHDA, CDR2 SQIVND, per germline (reference sequence). This CDR3 is 16 amino acids long. Trimming removed 4 bases from V and 5 bases from J; junction bases left unmatched: 8. CDR3 region: CASSTTLAGGHNEQFF. CDR3 sequence (DNA): TGTGCCAGTAGTACCACTTTAGCGGGAGGACACAATGAGCAGTTCTTC.

As DNA, the CDR3 is TGTGCCAGCAGCTGGAGGGACAGCAGGGGTAATGAGCAGTTCTTC. Amino acids: CASSWRDSRGNEQFF. The V call is TRBV7-9, the J call TRBJ2-1, with a weak D call TRBD1 (7 bases). Trimming cost V 4 bases and J 7 bases, with 17 bases left between them. This CDR3 has 15 amino acids. Germline V gives CDR1 SEHNR, CDR2 FQNEAQ (reference sequence). Full variable domain (remainder filled in from reference TRBV7-9 and TRBJ2-1): DTGVSQNPRHKITKRGQNVTFRCDPISEHNRLYWYRQTLGQGPEFLTYFQNEAQLEKSRLLSDRFSAERPKGSFSTLEIQRTEQGDSAMYLCASSWRDSRGNEQFFGPGTRLTVL.

V gene TRBV2 combines with J gene TRBJ1-5, with D perhaps TRBD1 (5 bases). V dropped 6 bases and J dropped 3 bases, with 12 bases sitting between them. This CDR3 has 14 residues. Germline V gene lookup returns CDR1 SNHLY and CDR2 FYNNEI. CDR3 coding DNA: TGTGCCAGCAGGGGGACTGTTCCCAATCAGCCCCAGCATTTT. This codes for CASRGTVPNQPQHF.

The rearrangement links TRBV2 to TRBJ2-2; TRBD1 is a possible D gene (5 bases). V was clipped by 6 bases and J by 13 bases, with 18 bases between them. The CDR3 runs to 13 residues. CDR1 is SNHLY, CDR2 FYNNEI, per germline. CDR3: CASSGEGVRSLFF. Here the CDR3 DNA reads TGTGCCAGCAGCGGCGAAGGGGTTCGTTCGCTGTTTTTT.

This clone was observed a handful of times. This rearrangement joins TRBV5-1 to TRBJ2-2; D not resolved. CDR3 length equals 15 residues. Germline lookup yields CDR1 SGHRS and CDR2 YFSETQ. V was cut by 4 bases and J by 1 base, with 11 bases left in between. CDR3 in amino acids: CASSPPPENTGELFF. CDR3 coding DNA: TGCGCCAGCAGCCCACCGCCGGAGAACACCGGGGAGCTGTTTTTT.

This clone was counted a few times. The chain links TRBV7-2 to TRBJ1-6; a possible D gene is TRBD1 (5 bases). The V end was cut by 5 bases, the J end by 7 bases, with 18 bases between. Looked up from germline, CDR1 is SGHTA and CDR2 is FQGNSA. CDR3 length: 16 amino acids. The CDR3 loop reads CASSLRGTTGNSPLHF. In DNA, the CDR3 is TGTGCCAGCAGCCTGAGAGGGACCACGGGGAATTCACCCCTCCACTTT.

J is TRBJ2-5 and V is TRBV2, with TRBD1 matching over 9 bases. The germline V gene encodes CDR1 SNHLY and CDR2 FYNNEI. The V gene end was trimmed by 6 bases and the J gene end by 5 bases; junction bases not matched to a gene: 7. The CDR3 runs 14 residues. The CDR3 coding sequence is TGTGCCAGCAGACGTCGGACAGGGGAGGAGACCCAGTACTTC. Its protein is CASRRRTGEETQYF.

The chain employs TRBV5-8 and TRBJ2-1; D unresolved. Per germline, CDR1 SGHTS and CDR2 YDEGEE. Trimming took 4 bases from V and 7 from J, leaving 12 bases between them. The CDR3 covers 13 residues. CDR3 DNA sequence: TGTGCCAGCAGCCTCGCCCCCAGGAATGAGCAGTTCTTC. Translating gives CASSLAPRNEQFF.

J is TRBJ1-3 and V is TRBV7-2; no definite D call. The V and J ends lost 1 base and 3 bases respectively, with 13 bases between them. From germline, CDR1 is SGHTA and CDR2 FQGNSA. This CDR3 has 16 residues. Written as DNA, the CDR3 is TGTGCCAGCAGCTTAGGACCGGGTTCTCGTGGAAACACCATATATTTT. Amino acid sequence: CASSLGPGSRGNTIYF.

With regard to this clone: This same CDR3 is encoded by further DNA sequences in the sample. The V call is TRBV5-4, the J call TRBJ2-5, with TRBD2 matching 8 bases. V trimming: 0 bases; J trimming: 5 bases; junction bases outside the gene matches: 3. The CDR3 is 14 amino acids. Looked up from germline, CDR1 is SGHNT and CDR2 is YYREEE (reference sequence). The CDR3 DNA sequence: TGTGCCAGCAGCTTGGGACTAGCGAGGGAGACCCAGTACTTC. Protein: CASSLGLARETQYF.

On this clone: Different DNA sequences within this sample yield the same CDR3. The V gene is TRBV6-1, the J gene TRBJ1-5; D gene uncertain. Germline V lookup: CDR1 MNHNS, CDR2 SASEGT. With 1 base removed from V and 1 base from J, the gap between germline ends came to 8 bases. The CDR3 has 15 residues. The CDR3 here is CASSEGSSSNQPQHF. CDR3 nucleotides: TGTGCCAGCAGTGAAGGATCGAGCAGCAATCAGCCCCAGCATTTT.

The rearrangement links TRBV10-3 to TRBJ1-1; D is possibly TRBD1 (5 bases). Trimming cost V 1 base and J 4 bases, with 10 bases left between them. Germline assignment: CDR1 ENHRY and CDR2 SYGVKD. The CDR3 runs to 14 residues. In DNA, the CDR3 is TGTGCCATCAGTGAGTTGAGGGGTAGCACTGAAGCTTTCTTT. Amino acid sequence: CAISELRGSTEAFF.

The chain joins TRBV6-1 to TRBJ2-4; 9 positions match TRBD2. The CDR3 sequence is 17 residues long. With 4 bases clipped from V and 3 bases from J, the junction kept 10 bases outside the gene matches. Germline CDR1 is MNHNS and CDR2 is SASEGT. DNA of the CDR3: TGTGCCAGCAGTGGCCTAGCGGGACCCCGTATCAAAAACATTCAGTACTTC. It encodes CASSGLAGPRIKNIQYF.

This rearrangement joins TRBV4-3 to TRBJ2-7; D unresolved. Deletions cut 0 bases from V and 3 bases from J, with 12 bases between. CDR3 size: 15 residues. Germline CDR1 is LGHNA and CDR2 is YSLEER. The CDR3 DNA reads as TGCGCCAGCAGCCAAGATCGGGCAGACCTCTACGAGCAGTACTTC. Its translation: CASSQDRADLYEQYF.

This clone appeared a few times. Written as DNA, the CDR3 is TGTGCCAGTAGTAATTCCAGGGACAGGGATACCGACGAGCAGTACTTC. As protein: CASSNSRDRDTDEQYF. This chain links TRBV19 with TRBJ2-7, with 9 bases fitting TRBD1. In germline, CDR1 is LNHDA, CDR2 SQIVND (reference sequence). After removal of 4 bases from V and 5 bases from J, the junction contained 12 bases not matched to a gene. This CDR3 has 16 amino acids.

The rearrangement joins TRBV7-2 to TRBJ2-5, with 7 nucleotides matching TRBD2. The germline V gene has CDR1 SGHTA and CDR2 FQGNSA. The V gene end was trimmed by 5 bases and the J gene end by 9 bases; junction bases not matched to a gene: 3. The CDR3 runs 11 residues. The DNA for the CDR3 is TGTGCCAGCAGCCTTGGACTAGCCCAGTACTTC. Its translation is CASSLGLAQYF.